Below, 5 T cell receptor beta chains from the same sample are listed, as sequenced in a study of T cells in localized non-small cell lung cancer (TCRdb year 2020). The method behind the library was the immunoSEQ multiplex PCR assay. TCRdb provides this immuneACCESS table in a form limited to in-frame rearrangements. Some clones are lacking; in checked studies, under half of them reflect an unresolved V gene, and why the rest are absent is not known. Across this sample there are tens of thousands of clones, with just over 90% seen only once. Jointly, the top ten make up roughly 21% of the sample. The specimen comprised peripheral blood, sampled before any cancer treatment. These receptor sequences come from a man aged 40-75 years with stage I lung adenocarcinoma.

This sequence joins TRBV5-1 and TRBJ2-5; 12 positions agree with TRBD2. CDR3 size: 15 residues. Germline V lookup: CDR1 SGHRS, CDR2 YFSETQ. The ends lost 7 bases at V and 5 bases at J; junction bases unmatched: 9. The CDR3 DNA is TGCGCCAGCTTTCAGACTAGCGGGGGCCGGGAGACCCAGTACTTC. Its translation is CASFQTSGGRETQYF.

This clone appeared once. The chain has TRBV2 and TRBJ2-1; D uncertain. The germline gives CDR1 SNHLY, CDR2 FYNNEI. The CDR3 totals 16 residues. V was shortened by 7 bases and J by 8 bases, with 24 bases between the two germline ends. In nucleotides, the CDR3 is TGTGCCAGCAAATCTTCCTATCTGAGCCAGATCGATGAGCAGTTCTTC. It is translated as CASKSSYLSQIDEQFF.

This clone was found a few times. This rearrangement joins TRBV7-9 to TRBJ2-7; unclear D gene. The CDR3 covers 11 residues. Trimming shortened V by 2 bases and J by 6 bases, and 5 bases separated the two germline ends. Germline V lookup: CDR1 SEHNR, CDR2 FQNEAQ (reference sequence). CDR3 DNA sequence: TGTGCCAGCAGCTTATATAGCGAGCAGTACTTC. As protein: CASSLYSEQYF.

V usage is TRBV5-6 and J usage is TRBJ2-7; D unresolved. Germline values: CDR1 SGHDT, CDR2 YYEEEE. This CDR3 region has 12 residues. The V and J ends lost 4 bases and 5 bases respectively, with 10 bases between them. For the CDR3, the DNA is TGTGCCAGCAGCCGACATGTGGACGAGCAGTACTTC. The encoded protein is CASSRHVDEQYF.

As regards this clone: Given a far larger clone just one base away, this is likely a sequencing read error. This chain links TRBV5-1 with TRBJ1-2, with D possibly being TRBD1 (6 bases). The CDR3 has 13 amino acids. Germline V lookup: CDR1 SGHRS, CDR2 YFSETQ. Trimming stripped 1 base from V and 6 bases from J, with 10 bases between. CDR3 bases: TGCGCCAGCAGCTTGTATCCAGGGGATGGCTACACCTTC. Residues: CASSLYPGDGYTF.